Below, 32 T cell receptor beta chains from the same sample are listed, as sequenced in a study of metastatic and nonmetastatic thyroid tumors. There were no patients who had received any treatment before thyroid surgery. TCRdb reprocessed the PCR reads via MiXCR. The sample has about 4,200 clones; around 30% are singletons. Specimen: adjacent normal tissue. These receptors all come from a female donor with papillary thyroid cancer or a benign thyroid nodule (not recorded which). Some clones in this sample may be carry-over from other donors' samples.

This clone counts as medium-sized. The V call is TRBV3-1, the J call TRBJ1-3; D not resolved. The V gene lost 1 base and the J gene lost 5 bases, with 6 bases spanning the gap. This CDR3 has 13 residues. Germline V lookup: CDR1 LGHDT, CDR2 YNNKEL (reference sequence). In DNA form, the CDR3 reads TGTGCCAGCAGCCAAGGGGAGAGAAACACCATATATTTT. Protein sequence: CASSQGERNTIYF.

By share of the sample, this clone is large. The chain uses TRBV10-1 and TRBJ2-5; D gene ambiguous. Trimming removed 4 bases from V and 2 bases from J, with 11 bases in between. This CDR3 contains 14 residues. The germline V gene encodes CDR1 WNHNN and CDR2 SYGVQD (reference sequence). The CDR3 DNA is TGCGCCAGCAGTGGGGGTCTGGGGCAAGAGACCCAGTACTTC. It yields the protein CASSGGLGQETQYF.

This chain links TRBV9 with TRBJ2-7, with TRBD2 identical over 7 bases. Germline V CDR1 and CDR2: SGDLS, YYNGEE. The CDR3 is 15 residues long. V trimming: 0 bases; J trimming: 3 bases; junction bases outside the gene matches: 6. CDR3 sequence (DNA): TGTGCCAGCAGCGTAGGTAGCGGGCCGAACTACGAGCAGTACTTC. Protein: CASSVGSGPNYEQYF.

The CDR3 spells CSVEDRSLGGDYTF. CDR3 sequence (DNA): TGCAGCGTTGAAGATCGGTCCCTGGGGGGAGACTACACCTTC. The chain couples TRBV29-1 to TRBJ1-2; D perhaps matches TRBD1 (5 bases). V was shortened by 0 bases and J by 10 bases, with 18 bases between the two germline ends. Germline lookup yields CDR1 SQVTM and CDR2 ANQGSEA. The CDR3 extends over 14 amino acids.

The V call is TRBV20-1, the J call TRBJ1-3, with 7 nucleotides matching TRBD1. J gave up 4 bases and V 4 bases, and 7 bases lay outside the gene matches. The CDR3 sequence is 14 residues long. Germline-derived CDR1 and CDR2 are DFQATT and SNEGSKA (reference sequence). CDR3 residues: CSAKGQWGGNTIYF. DNA for the CDR3: TGCAGTGCTAAGGGACAGTGGGGGGGAAACACCATATATTTT.

This clone was observed a handful of times. The chain combines TRBV2 with TRBJ1-2; TRBD1 might be the D (6 bases). CDR3 length: 15 amino acids. Trimming took off 2 bases at V and 10 bases at J, with 20 bases between the two ends. Germline CDR1 and CDR2: SNHLY and FYNNEI. The CDR3 region is CASSERARGKLIYTF. DNA of the CDR3: TGTGCCAGCAGTGAAAGGGCCAGGGGAAAATTAATCTACACCTTC.

This clone turned up a few times. V gene TRBV20-1 combines with J gene TRBJ2-2, with 8 bases matching TRBD2. J gave up 6 bases and V 2 bases, and 8 bases lay outside the gene matches. Germline V lookup: CDR1 DFQATT, CDR2 SNEGSKA (reference sequence). This CDR3 is 15 amino acids long. CDR3 in DNA: TGCAGTGCTAGATCTTGGCGGGGGGTAGCCGGGGAGCTGTTTTTT. Amino acids: CSARSWRGVAGELFF.

The rearrangement joins TRBV2 to TRBJ2-1; TRBD1 matches at 7 bases. This CDR3 spans 13 amino acids. J gave up 8 bases and V 10 bases, and 11 bases lay outside the gene matches. Germline V gene data show CDR1 as SNHLY and CDR2 as FYNNEI. This chain's CDR3 is CATKGTEGDEQFF. Written as DNA, the CDR3 is TGTGCCACCAAAGGGACAGAGGGGGATGAGCAGTTCTTC.

This clone is a singleton in its sample. This chain uses TRBV7-3 with TRBJ2-1; D may be TRBD2 (6 bases). The CDR3 has 14 residues. V lost 9 bases, J lost 2 bases, and 14 bases lay in between. Looked up from germline, CDR1 is SGHTA and CDR2 is FQGTGA. CDR3 protein: CASLGGPTYNEQFF. DNA for the CDR3: TGTGCCAGTCTCGGAGGGCCTACCTACAATGAGCAGTTCTTC.

This clone was observed a single time. The J gene is TRBJ1-3, the V gene TRBV18; D uncertain. Looked up from germline, CDR1 is KGHSH and CDR2 is LQKENI. The V end lost 3 bases, the J end lost 4 bases, and 13 bases lay between the germline ends. The CDR3 runs to 15 residues. The CDR3 region is CASSPDPGGGNTIYF. The CDR3 coding sequence is TGTGCCAGCTCACCGGACCCCGGAGGCGGAAACACCATATATTTT.

Notes on this clone: Relative to the germline gene, one junction end is altered; a read error may explain this. The chain employs TRBV20-1 and TRBJ2-7, with 10 bases identical to TRBD2. From germline, CDR1 is DFQATT and CDR2 SNEGSKA (reference sequence). CDR3 length: 18 amino acids. Here the CDR3 reads CSASKGFPGLARGYGQYF. The CDR3 DNA follows: TGCAGTGCTAGTAAGGGATTTCCGGGACTAGCGCGAGGATACGGGCAGTACTTC.

The chain couples TRBV20-1 to TRBJ2-5; D tentatively fits TRBD1 or TRBD2 (5 bases each). The length of the CDR3 is 14 residues. Looked up from germline, CDR1 is DFQATT and CDR2 is SNEGSKA (reference sequence). Between the trimmed V and J ends, which lost 5 bases and 2 bases, there was a span of 15 bases. The CDR3 loop reads CSAASGTLQETQYF. The CDR3 DNA reads TGCAGTGCTGCCTCCGGGACCCTTCAAGAGACCCAGTACTTC.

J is TRBJ1-2 and V is TRBV6-1; possible D gene TRBD1, 6 bases. V was clipped by 7 bases and J by 2 bases, with 17 bases between them. Per the germline V gene, CDR1 is MNHNS and CDR2 is SASEGT. CDR3 length equals 15 residues. CDR3: CASIPGNTGNYGYTF. Here the CDR3 DNA reads TGTGCCAGCATCCCCGGAAACACAGGGAACTATGGCTACACCTTC.

This clone was seen more than once but under ten times. One junction end does not reproduce the germline sequence, and a read error may be involved. This chain links TRBV5-1 with TRBJ2-6; D gene uncertain. The germline V gene encodes CDR1 SGHRS and CDR2 YFSETQ. The CDR3 has 16 residues. CDR3 DNA: TGCGCCAGCAGCTTGGGGACCGGCTCTGTGGCCAACGTCCTGACTTTC. Translated, it gives CASSLGTGSVANVLTF.

This chain joins TRBV9 and TRBJ1-6, with D tentatively TRBD1 (6 bases). V lost 4 bases and J lost 10, with 18 bases in between. Germline CDR1 is SGDLS and CDR2 is YYNGEE. This CDR3 comprises 15 residues. As DNA, the CDR3 is TGTGCCAGCAGCCCTCGAGAGGGGACAAGGTCACCCCTCCACTTT. Encoded protein: CASSPREGTRSPLHF.

This clone is categorized as large (0.1 to 1%). The CDR3 region is CASSRTQNGDTQYF. The CDR3 DNA is TGCGCCAGCAGCCGGACCCAAAATGGGGATACGCAGTATTTT. This rearrangement joins TRBV5-1 to TRBJ2-3, with no clear D. The CDR3 has 14 residues. V lost 4 bases and J 6 bases, leaving 15 bases between the germline ends. Germline-derived CDR1 and CDR2 are SGHRS and YFSETQ.

This clone is medium-sized (0.01 to 0.1%) by share. V usage is TRBV5-4 and J usage is TRBJ2-7, with TRBD1 matching 11 bases. V lost 2 bases to trimming and J lost 6 bases; unmatched junction nucleotides: 4. The CDR3 covers 14 residues. Per the germline V gene, CDR1 is SGHNT and CDR2 is YYREEE (reference sequence). The CDR3 sequence: CASSFGTGGFEQYF. The CDR3 DNA reads as TGTGCCAGCAGCTTCGGGACAGGGGGGTTCGAGCAGTACTTC.

This clone was detected only once. A much bigger clone sits one base away, suggesting this may be a read error. CDR3 in DNA: TGTGCCAGCAGCCCGGGACAGACCAGTGGTGATGTCTACACCTTC. Residues: CASSPGQTSGDVYTF. The V gene is TRBV7-3, the J gene TRBJ1-2, with 7 bases lining up with TRBD1. CDR3 size: 15 residues. Germline CDR1 and CDR2: SGHTA and FQGTGA. After removal of 5 bases from V and 10 bases from J, the junction contained 16 bases not matched to a gene.

The chain joins TRBV5-1 to TRBJ2-3; 14 bases are shared with TRBD2. The CDR3 spans 16 residues. Trimming took 5 bases from V and 5 from J; bases not matched to a gene: 7. CDR1 and CDR2 (germline): SGHRS, YFSETQ. The CDR3 DNA follows: TGCGCCAGCAGAAGGGGACTAGCGGGAGTCGGAGATACGCAGTATTTT. Translated: CASRRGLAGVGDTQYF.

By proportion, this clone is large. The CDR3 here is CASRDRLAGATDTQYF. The CDR3 bases are TGTGCCAGCAGAGATCGACTAGCGGGGGCTACAGATACGCAGTATTTT. The chain uses TRBV6-1 and TRBJ2-3; 12 bases match TRBD2. Germline values: CDR1 MNHNS, CDR2 SASEGT. The CDR3 length is 16 residues. Trimming removed 6 bases from V and 3 bases from J; junction bases left unmatched: 7.

Regarding this clone: The germline gene is not matched at one end of the junction; a read error may be the cause. The V call is TRBV6-6, the J call TRBJ1-3; D perhaps matches TRBD1 (6 bases). The CDR3 spans 14 residues. Germline lookup yields CDR1 MNHNY and CDR2 SVGAGI (reference sequence). This CDR3 is CASNYIGQGNTIYF. For the CDR3, the DNA is TGTGCCAGCAATTACATAGGACAGGGAAACACCATATATTTT.

This clone came up a few times. The gene calls are TRBV5-1 and TRBJ2-7, with D possibly being TRBD1 or TRBD2 (6 bases each). Germline loops: CDR1 SGHRS, CDR2 YFSETQ. The CDR3 has 14 amino acids. Trimming took 0 bases from V and 3 from J, leaving 10 bases between them. The CDR3 DNA reads as TGCGCCAGCAGCTTGGCCGGGGGCTACTACGAGCAGTACTTC. It yields the protein CASSLAGGYYEQYF.

The chain employs TRBV5-1 and TRBJ2-7; D unresolved. Looked up from germline, CDR1 is SGHRS and CDR2 is YFSETQ. With 0 bases removed from V and 0 bases from J, the gap between germline ends came to 10 bases. The CDR3 runs to 15 residues. The CDR3 DNA sequence: TGCGCCAGCAGCTTGGGGTTAGGCAGCTCCTACGAGCAGTACTTC. It encodes CASSLGLGSSYEQYF.

The count of this clone is one. The chain couples TRBV4-1 to TRBJ2-2; 12 bases align to TRBD2. The CDR3 covers 16 residues. The V and J ends lost 4 bases and 7 bases, in that order; junction bases with no gene match: 7. CDR1 MGHRA and CDR2 YSYEKL come from the germline V gene. The CDR3 is CASSPPSGGAFGELFF. For the CDR3, the DNA is TGCGCCAGCAGCCCGCCTAGCGGGGGGGCCTTCGGGGAGCTGTTTTTT.

This chain links TRBV30 with TRBJ2-7; D is ambiguous. Trimming left V 4 bases short and J 4 bases short, with 8 bases between. This CDR3 region has 11 residues. Germline CDR1 and CDR2: GTSNPN and SVGIG (reference sequence). The CDR3 DNA reads as TGTGCCTGGACAGCTAAGTACGAGCAGTACTTC. Protein sequence: CAWTAKYEQYF.

The V and J genes are TRBV27 and TRBJ2-1; TRBD2 matches 13 bases. The CDR3 loop spans 13 amino acids. Germline CDR1 is MNHEY and CDR2 is SMNVEV (reference sequence). Trimming took 11 bases from V and 8 from J; bases not matched to a gene: 6. CDR3 amino acids: CAPGLAGADEQFF. The CDR3 DNA follows: TGTGCCCCAGGACTAGCGGGAGCGGATGAGCAGTTCTTC.

This clone has a handful of counts. Germline and junction disagree at one end, which may indicate a read error. This chain links TRBV2 with TRBJ2-7; no clear D. Germline loops: CDR1 SNHLY, CDR2 FYNNEI. The CDR3 totals 13 residues. The DNA for the CDR3 is TGTGCCAGCAGTGCTTACCGCTCCTGCGAGCAGTACTTC. The encoded protein is CASSAYRSCEQYF.

The genes are TRBV29-1 and TRBJ2-5; tentatively, D is TRBD2 (5 bases). V lost 6 bases, J lost 5 bases, and 13 bases lay in between. Germline values: CDR1 SQVTM, CDR2 ANQGSEA. This CDR3 has 12 amino acids. The CDR3 spells CSVGRGSETQYF. The DNA of the CDR3 is TGCAGCGTAGGTAGAGGGAGTGAGACCCAGTACTTC.

This clone was counted many times. V gene TRBV27 combines with J gene TRBJ2-3; maybe TRBD2 (5 bases). Trimming stripped 5 bases from V and 0 bases from J, with 12 bases between. CDR1 is MNHEY, CDR2 SMNVEV, per germline (reference sequence). This CDR3 spans 15 amino acids. The CDR3 here is CASSGGGSSTDTQYF. CDR3 bases: TGTGCCAGCAGTGGAGGCGGATCTAGCACAGATACGCAGTATTTT.

V is TRBV12-3 or TRBV12-4 and J is TRBJ1-2; D call uncertain. The V end lost 7 bases, the J end lost 7 bases, and 16 bases lay between the germline ends. The CDR3 totals 13 residues. The CDR3 loop is CASTVVGEGGYTF. The CDR3 nucleotides are TGTGCCAGCACGGTAGTCGGAGAGGGTGGCTACACCTTC.

This CDR3 reads CSARDRQGMDEQYF. DNA of the CDR3: TGCAGTGCTAGAGATCGACAGGGTATGGACGAGCAGTACTTC. V is TRBV20-1 and J is TRBJ2-7; TRBD1 aligns across 7 bases. The CDR3 covers 14 residues. V trimming: 0 bases; J trimming: 5 bases; junction bases outside the gene matches: 7. Per the germline V gene, CDR1 is DFQATT and CDR2 is SNEGSKA (reference sequence).

V usage is TRBV6-1 and J usage is TRBJ2-3; weak D call: TRBD1 (6 bases). The CDR3 is 12 amino acids. Germline V gene data show CDR1 as MNHNS and CDR2 as SASEGT. The V end lost 6 bases, the J end lost 9 bases, and 13 bases lay between the germline ends. CDR3 sequence (DNA): TGTGCCAGCAGCGATACAGGGTCAACGCAGTATTTT. The encoded protein is CASSDTGSTQYF.